The source of this TCR beta chain is a study of neurological immune-mediated disorders (dated by TCRdb to about 2019). Looking at the study overall: Peripheral blood TCR-beta repertoires from HTLV-I-associated myelopathy (HAM/TSP) patients, multiple sclerosis patients and healthy controls were compared by UMI-based sequencing. The cohort was made up of about 68 subjects, consisting of some 15 HAM/TSP patients, some 35 multiple sclerosis patients and about 20 healthy controls. The 100 to 110 TCR-beta libraries covered PBMC samples along with longitudinal samples, technical triplicates, and paired sorted CD4+ and CD8+ T-cell subsets. Overall study results and their limits: Across subjects, expanded clones never shared an identical CDR3 amino acid sequence, which suggests that the TCR-beta repertoires in every group were private. TCR clonal expansion was highest in HAM/TSP patients and lowest in MS patients, with MS patients falling below even healthy controls.

To synthesize cDNA, template-switch 5'RACE was performed with a primer carrying a 10-nucleotide random unique molecular identifier so that each TCR transcript was tagged. Over 190 million TCR-beta sequences, covering 15-18 subjects, were produced in each sequencing run. The RNeasy kit was used for extraction of total RNA. Using the KAPA Real-time Library Amplification kit, TCR-beta VDJ regions were amplified with primers for the TCR constant region and the 5'RACE anchor. Sample indexes and Illumina adaptors were added in a first PCR, and a second PCR then increased library yield. After purification with Ampure beads, the TCR product of roughly 650 bp was size-selected on a 2% E-gel SizeSelection system. Before pooling, libraries had their quality checked on a Bioanalyzer, their concentration measured with Qubit, and their quantity determined with the Kapa Library Quantification kit. Paired-end 2 x 150 bp sequencing of the libraries was performed on an Illumina HiSeq 2500. To increase sequence diversity, roughly 23-30% phiX was spiked into each library pool. In the original analysis: The quality-filtered reads were processed with the UMI-based MiGEC pipeline, whose error correction step removed more than 85% of the raw TCR sequences. IMGT germline references were used for alignment of VDJ genes, and clonotypes were defined by a unique CDR3 amino acid sequence together with V-J genes. Clonal expansion, Shannon diversity and CDR3 relatedness (CalcPairwiseDistances, ClusterSamples) were evaluated with VDJtools, and phylogenetic trees were built with CLCbio workbench. Clones with at least 8 unique UMIs were defined as expanded, with this threshold being based on coefficient-of-variation modelling across technical triplicates. TCRdb reprocessing: public reads trimmed at Q25 with fastp, clones called with MiXCR, in-frame beta chains kept. Each record represents a unique CDR3 protein, reported with the most common genes and DNA among its rows. It is TCRdb's table, rather than the study itself, that gives the V and J calls and clone size. A total of fewer than 30,000 distinct CDR3 sequences appear in this sample, 20% to 25% of them only once. The ten most abundant clones make up 16% of the sample.

Its CDR3 holds 15 amino acids, cysteine through phenylalanine. This entry keeps only the CDR3 DNA: 45 bases, framed from base 1. At the junction V is shortened by 3 bases and J by 7 bases, with 13 bases in between. This clonotype was counted only a few times. Its specific antigen is unknown. Nothing much larger sits one base from this clone, and base qualities are not available. The healthy controls were volunteers from a blood bank in Maryland, USA. Unsorted PBMC libraries were generated from 2 million PBMCs stored in RNAlater at -80 °C until RNA extraction. Peripheral blood underwent Ficoll-Hypaque density gradient centrifugation to isolate PBMCs, which were then cryopreserved in liquid nitrogen.

The rearrangement joined TRBV12-3 or TRBV12-4 to TRBJ1-6; the D gene remains uncertain. What was sequenced was PBMCs. This TCR was recovered from an older woman in good health. The bases read TGTGCCAGCAGTTTCCCCTCCGGAAACAATTCACCCCTCCACTTT. This sequence encodes CASSFPSGNNSPLHF.